This T cell receptor (beta chain) derives from a study of OX40 agonist ivuxolimab in advanced cancers. Study-wide results and limits: Low levels of normalized T-cell clonal expansion also appeared in some nonresponders. Within 6 weeks, CD4+ and CD8+ blood T cells expanded clonally at 0.1 to 3.0 mg/kg.

The data were produced by immunoSEQ multiplex PCR, yet TCRdb's version contains in-frame clones alone and is incomplete. The sample includes about 20,000 clones, roughly 88% of them seen just once. Blood draws occurred at baseline, cycle 4 day 1, and cycle 7 day 1. CDR3 length equals 15 residues. Germline CDR1 and CDR2: MNHNS and SASEGT. As concerns this clone: Its antigen is unidentified. The junction shows a germline mismatch at one end, possibly a read error.

The V and J genes are TRBV6-1 and TRBJ2-7; TRBD2 matches at 13 bases. The sequence was obtained from an adult with an advanced solid tumor such as melanoma, head and neck, liver or kidney cancer. The input for sequencing was CD4+ or CD8+ T cells sorted from blood, taken in a trial of the OX40 agonist ivuxolimab. The CDR3 protein is CASSEAPGLAGQRGF. CDR3 sequence (DNA): TGTGCCAGCAGTGAAGCGCCGGGACTAGCGGGACAGAGGGGCTTC.